The sequence of this T cell receptor beta chain was determined in a study of blood T cell repertoires in COVID-19. Study in general: The United States, Italy and Spain were the sources of the acute and convalescent COVID-19 samples. PBMCs, B-cell-depleted T cells, or T cells were the source of the cDNA or gDNA that made up the material.

In the source study's methods: Using reference gene primer amplification, nucleated cell counts were estimated. Profiling relied on immunoSEQ multiplex PCR, and the TCRdb table lists in-frame clones only, not all of them. The V and J calls and clone size were taken over from that table, and D and trimming were inferred from the DNA. The sample lists around 170,000 clones, roughly 80% occurring once. Participants reported their clinical history, and cohort assignment relied on those reports. The germline CDR1 and CDR2 sequences are SGHTA and FQGNSA. The CDR3 covers 14 residues. V trimming: 5 bases; J trimming: 5 bases; junction bases outside the gene matches: 9.

V is TRBV7-2 and J is TRBJ2-7; 7 bases are shared with TRBD1. The sequenced material came from PBMCs or T cells enriched from blood (not recorded which). The receptor was derived from a man in his fifties or sixties who had recovered from COVID-19. CDR3 sequence: CASSLTYRGHEQYF. The CDR3 bases are TGTGCCAGCAGCCTAACCTACAGGGGCCACGAGCAGTACTTC.